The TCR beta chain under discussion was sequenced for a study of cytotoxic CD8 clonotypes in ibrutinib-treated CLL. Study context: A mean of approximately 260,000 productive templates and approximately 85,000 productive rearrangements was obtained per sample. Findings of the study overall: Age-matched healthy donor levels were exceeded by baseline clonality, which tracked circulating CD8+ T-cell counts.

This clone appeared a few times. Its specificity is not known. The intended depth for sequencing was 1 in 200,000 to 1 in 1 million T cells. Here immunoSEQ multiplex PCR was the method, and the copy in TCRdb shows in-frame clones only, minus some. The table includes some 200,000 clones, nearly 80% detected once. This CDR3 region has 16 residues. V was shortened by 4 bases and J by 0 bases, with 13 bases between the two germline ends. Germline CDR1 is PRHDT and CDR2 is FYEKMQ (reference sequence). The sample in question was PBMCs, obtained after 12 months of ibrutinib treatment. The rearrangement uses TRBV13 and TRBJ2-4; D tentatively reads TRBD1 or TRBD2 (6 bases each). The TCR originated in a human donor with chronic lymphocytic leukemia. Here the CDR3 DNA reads TGTGCCAGCAGCTCTAGCAGGGGAGGAGCCAAAAACATTCAGTACTTC. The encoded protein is CASSSSRGGAKNIQYF.